This T cell receptor beta chain was sequenced for a study of blood T cells in healthy people across ages. Overall study: Per two T cells, about one barcoded beta molecule was captured through template switching. Study-level results: With unsorted PBMCs, a conclusive comparison of naive versus antigen-experienced cells was not possible. Across samples, TCR beta diversity tracked strongly with naive T cell percentage.

Combining a sample-barcoded 5' primer with a J-beta primer mix, a second PCR ran for roughly 7 to 11 cycles. The study obtained at least 2.5 million CDR3-containing paired-end reads from every sample. TCRdb re-derived calls from the 5' RACE reads in MiXCR, one entry per CDR3 protein. Of about 900,000 distinct CDR3 sequences in the sample, 60% to 80% were seen once. Concerning this clonotype itself: Its target is not known.

The TCR originated in a man in his thirties or forties in good health. Sequenced sample: blood.

The CDR3 sequence is CASSSQNFPAYGNQPQHF. In DNA form, the CDR3 reads TGTGCCAGCAGTTCCCAAAACTTTCCAGCTTATGGCAATCAGCCCCAGCATTTT. This chain joins TRBV28 and TRBJ1-5; D is undetermined. Germline CDR1 and CDR2: MDHEN and SYDVKM. The CDR3 is 18 amino acids. Trimming pared 4 bases from V and 2 bases from J, leaving 21 bases between.